These 17 T cell receptor beta chains originate from one sample sequenced in a study of OX40 agonist ivuxolimab in advanced cancers. Only in-frame clones appear in the TCRdb table, and some are missing; sequencing was by immunoSEQ multiplex PCR. The data show some 40,000 clones, about three quarters seen once. Specimen: CD4+ or CD8+ T cells sorted from blood, collected in a trial of the OX40 agonist ivuxolimab. All receptors derive from an adult with an advanced solid tumor such as melanoma, head and neck, liver or kidney cancer.

The chain carries TRBV6-1 and TRBJ1-5; D gene ambiguous. With 1 base removed from V and 7 bases from J, the gap between germline ends came to 14 bases. Germline V gene sequence: CDR1 MNHNS, CDR2 SASEGT. The length of the CDR3 is 15 residues. The CDR3 loop is CASSEGGGSGQPQHF. CDR3 in DNA: TGTGCCAGCAGTGAAGGGGGAGGTAGCGGGCAGCCCCAGCATTTT.

The rearrangement joins TRBV27 to TRBJ1-1; 10 bases line up with TRBD1. Trimming removed 2 bases from V and 1 base from J; junction bases left unmatched: 13. CDR1 and CDR2 from the germline V gene are MNHEY and SMNVEV (reference sequence). This CDR3 comprises 19 residues. Here the CDR3 reads CASSLTAPTGGGRNTEAFF. CDR3 nucleotides: TGTGCCAGCAGTTTAACGGCCCCGACAGGGGGCGGACGGAACACTGAAGCTTTCTTT.

Only one count was recorded for this clone. The J gene is TRBJ2-7, the V gene TRBV6-1, with 10 bases lining up with TRBD1. Trimming removed 6 bases from V and 4 bases from J; junction bases left unmatched: 6. The CDR3 is made up of 14 amino acids. Germline V gene data show CDR1 as MNHNS and CDR2 as SASEGT. CDR3 loop: CASRLAGQGYEQYF. The CDR3 coding sequence is TGTGCCAGCAGGCTCGCGGGACAGGGGTACGAGCAGTACTTC.

This chain connects TRBV19 to TRBJ2-1; TRBD2 matches at 9 bases. CDR3 size: 16 residues. J was trimmed by 9 bases and V by 5 bases; bases with no gene match: 14. CDR1 is LNHDA, CDR2 SQIVND, per germline (reference sequence). For the CDR3, the DNA is TGTGCCAGTAGTTCGCGGACTAGCGTTGTTTCAGGTGAGCAGTTCTTC. This translates into CASSSRTSVVSGEQFF. Variable domain in full (rest from reference TRBV19 and TRBJ2-1): DGGITQSPKYLFRKEGQNVTLSCEQNLNHDAMYWYRQDPGQGLRLIYYSQIVNDFQKGDIAEGYSVSREKKESFPLTVTSAQKNPTAFYLCASSSRTSVVSGEQFFGPGTRLTVL.

This rearrangement joins TRBV5-1 to TRBJ1-6; D uncertain. Germline loops: CDR1 SGHRS, CDR2 YFSETQ. The CDR3 contains 17 residues. V lost 3 bases and J 0 bases, leaving 13 bases between the germline ends. CDR3 DNA sequence: TGCGCCAGCAGCTCGAGGACGATGGGCTCCTATAATTCACCCCTCCACTTT. Translation: CASSSRTMGSYNSPLHF. Variable domain in full (rest from reference TRBV5-1 and TRBJ1-6): KAGVTQTPRYLIKTRGQQVTLSCSPISGHRSVSWYQQTPGQGLQFLFEYFSETQRNKGNFPGRFSGRQFSNSRSEMNVSTLELGDSALYLCASSSRTMGSYNSPLHFGNGTRLTVT.

This clone was detected a few times. This rearrangement joins TRBV13 to TRBJ2-1, with D possibly matching TRBD1 (6 bases). V gave up 4 bases and J gave up 7 bases, with 14 bases separating them. Looked up from germline, CDR1 is PRHDT and CDR2 is FYEKMQ (reference sequence). The length of the CDR3 is 14 residues. The CDR3: CASSSRAGANEQFF. CDR3 bases: TGTGCCAGCAGCTCAAGGGCAGGGGCAAATGAGCAGTTCTTC.

This rearrangement joins TRBV5-4 to TRBJ2-1; 8 nucleotides line up with TRBD2. CDR3 size: 14 residues. Germline V lookup: CDR1 SGHNT, CDR2 YYREEE (reference sequence). The junction had 5 bases not matched to a gene; V was cut back by 4 bases and J by 5 bases. The CDR3 spells CASSILAVHNEQFF. CDR3 bases: TGTGCCAGCAGCATACTAGCGGTCCACAATGAGCAGTTCTTC.

The chain has TRBV7-9 and TRBJ1-1; D is undetermined. V lost 5 bases, J lost 4 bases, and 8 bases lay in between. There are 12 residues in the CDR3. The germline V gene has CDR1 SEHNR and CDR2 FQNEAQ (reference sequence). For the CDR3, the DNA is TGTGCCAGCAGCCAAGTCGGCACTGAAGCTTTCTTT. Its translation: CASSQVGTEAFF.

This clone was observed a handful of times. V usage is TRBV7-8 and J usage is TRBJ2-5; TRBD2 matches at 8 bases. The V gene's germline CDR1 is SGHVS and CDR2 FQNEAQ. This CDR3 is 15 amino acids long. V lost 7 bases and J lost 5; bases outside the gene matches: 12. Written as DNA, the CDR3 is TGTGCCAGCACCCCTATAAGCGGGAGTTGGGAGACCCAGTACTTC. Encoded protein: CASTPISGSWETQYF.

The rearrangement joins TRBV5-6 to TRBJ1-6, with a possible D match to TRBD1 (6 bases). V was shortened by 3 bases and J by 5 bases, with 12 bases between the two germline ends. Germline assignment: CDR1 SGHDT and CDR2 YYEEEE. This CDR3 has 15 amino acids. The CDR3 reads CASSYLDRNNSPLHF. The CDR3 nucleotides are TGTGCCAGCAGCTACCTAGACAGGAATAATTCACCCCTCCACTTT.

The chain employs TRBV5-1 and TRBJ1-1, with D maybe TRBD1 (5 bases). CDR1 and CDR2 from the germline V gene are SGHRS and YFSETQ. Trimming left V 4 bases short and J 5 bases short, with 12 bases between. The CDR3 sequence is 13 residues long. The CDR3 coding sequence is TGCGCCAGCAGCATGGGACCGGAGACTGAAGCTTTCTTT. Residues: CASSMGPETEAFF. The entire variable domain, with the rest obtained from reference TRBV5-1 and TRBJ1-1, is as follows: KAGVTQTPRYLIKTRGQQVTLSCSPISGHRSVSWYQQTPGQGLQFLFEYFSETQRNKGNFPGRFSGRQFSNSRSEMNVSTLELGDSALYLCASSMGPETEAFFGQGTRLTVV.

This clone was found once. The gene calls are TRBV28 and TRBJ1-5; D might be TRBD1 (5 bases). Germline V gives CDR1 MDHEN, CDR2 SYDVKM. Deletions cut 2 bases from V and 5 bases from J, with 10 bases between. CDR3 size: 14 residues. CDR3 protein: CASSLAREDQPQHF. Here the CDR3 DNA reads TGTGCCAGCAGTTTAGCCAGGGAGGATCAGCCCCAGCATTTT. Complete variable domain (other parts from reference TRBV28 and TRBJ1-5): DVKVTQSSRYLVKRTGEKVFLECVQDMDHENMFWYRQDPGLGLRLIYFSYDVKMKEKGDIPEGYSVSREKKERFSLILESASTNQTSMYLCASSLAREDQPQHFGDGTRLSIL.

CDR3 coding DNA: TGTGCCAGCAGACGACAGAGAACTCGGGGCACTGAAGCTTTCTTT. Amino acid sequence: CASRRQRTRGTEAFF. The rearrangement joins TRBV7-2 to TRBJ1-1; weak D call: TRBD1 (5 bases). Trimming pared 6 bases from V and 4 bases from J, leaving 18 bases between. The germline V gene has CDR1 SGHTA and CDR2 FQGNSA. The CDR3 extends over 15 amino acids.

The chain couples TRBV4-1 to TRBJ1-3, with D perhaps TRBD1 (6 bases). Deletions cut 5 bases from V and 4 bases from J, with 12 bases between. Germline lookup yields CDR1 MGHRA and CDR2 YSYEKL. The CDR3 covers 14 residues. The CDR3 DNA reads TGCGCCAGCAGCTTAGAGGACAGAGGAAACACCATATATTTT. Translating gives CASSLEDRGNTIYF.

Here the CDR3 DNA reads TGTGCCAGCAGTGACCCCTCTAGTAGCGCATCCACAGATACGCAGTATTTT. It yields the protein CASSDPSSSASTDTQYF. This chain connects TRBV6-1 to TRBJ2-3, with D tentatively TRBD2 (5 bases). Trimming cost V 3 bases and J 2 bases, with 18 bases left between them. The length of the CDR3 is 17 residues. Germline V gene lookup returns CDR1 MNHNS and CDR2 SASEGT.

The J gene is TRBJ2-2, the V gene TRBV5-8, with 10 bases that match TRBD2. The J segment lost 5 bases and the V segment lost 1 base, leaving 2 bases of the junction unmatched. The CDR3 has 15 residues. The germline gives CDR1 SGHTS, CDR2 YDEGEE. DNA for the CDR3: TGTGCCAGCAGCTTGAATAGCGGGGGGACCGGGGAGCTGTTTTTT. Translated, it gives CASSLNSGGTGELFF.

The V call is TRBV9, the J call TRBJ2-5; tentative D call: TRBD1 (5 bases). The CDR3 covers 17 residues. CDR1 is SGDLS, CDR2 YYNGEE, per germline. The ends were cut back, 0 bases at V and 4 bases at J, with 19 bases in the middle. CDR3 loop: CASSVGVLRQGRETQYF. DNA for the CDR3: TGTGCCAGCAGCGTAGGGGTGCTACGGCAGGGCAGAGAGACCCAGTACTTC.